This record covers a single T cell receptor beta chain. Its antigen is unidentified. A much larger clone sits a single nucleotide away, making a read error possible. Axillary draining lymph nodes of breast cancer patients supplied the node samples. This entry is derived from a study of breast tumors, draining lymph nodes, adjacent tissues. Notes on the study in general: The data were judged consistent with most tumor T cells coming from lymph node and expanding in tumor. That most tumor T cells come from lymph nodes remained unproven. Compared with lymph nodes, tumors were less diverse; compared with nontumor tissue, more.

This CDR3 is 16 amino acids long. V lost 5 bases to trimming and J lost 5 bases; unmatched junction nucleotides: 6. Germline-derived CDR1 and CDR2 are SGHTA and FQGTGA. TCRdb passed the multiplex PCR reads through MiXCR, listing each CDR3 protein once. The data show some 250,000 distinct CDR3 sequences, less than 35% seen once. Sequencing was done on a sample of axillary lymph node tissue. The chain uses TRBV7-3 and TRBJ2-3; TRBD2 agrees at 14 bases. The TCR originated in a female donor with breast cancer. Some clones in this sample may be carry-over from other donors' samples. The CDR3 protein is CASSPPGLAGGDTQYF. The CDR3 nucleotides are TGTGCCAGCAGCCCCCCTGGACTAGCGGGGGGAGATACGCAGTATTTT.